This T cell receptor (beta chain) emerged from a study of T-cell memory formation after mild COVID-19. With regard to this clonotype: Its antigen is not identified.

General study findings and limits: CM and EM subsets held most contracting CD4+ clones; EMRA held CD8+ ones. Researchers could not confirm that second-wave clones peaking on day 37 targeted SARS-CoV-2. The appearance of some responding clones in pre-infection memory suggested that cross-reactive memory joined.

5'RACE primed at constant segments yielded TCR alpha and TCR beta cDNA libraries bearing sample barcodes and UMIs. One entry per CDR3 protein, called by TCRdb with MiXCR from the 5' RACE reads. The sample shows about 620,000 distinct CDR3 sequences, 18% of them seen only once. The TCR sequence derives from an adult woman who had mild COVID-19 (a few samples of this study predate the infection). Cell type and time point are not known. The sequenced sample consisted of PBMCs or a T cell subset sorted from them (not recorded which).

CDR3 sequence reads: CASRNNGRSNEQFF. Here the CDR3 DNA reads TGTGCCAGCAGAAATAACGGGAGATCAAATGAGCAGTTCTTC. The chain couples TRBV9 to TRBJ2-1; a weak D match, TRBD2 (6 bases). Germline assignment: CDR1 SGDLS and CDR2 YYNGEE. The CDR3 covers 14 residues. V lost 5 bases, J lost 7 bases, and 16 bases lay in between.